Shown below are 27 T cell receptor beta chains from a single sample sequenced in a study of T cells in Graves' hyperthyroidism and ophthalmopathy (dated by TCRdb to about 2019). Preparation of the library involved multiplex PCR. The instrument given in TCRdb is Illumina HiSeq 2000. Amplification of TCR beta CDR3 regions was carried out from RNA transcripts. The first round of RT-PCR for the TCR CDR3 was performed with the HTBI primer set and the Qiagen OneStep RT-PCR kit. TCRdb's own reprocessing of the public reads used fastp at Q25 and MiXCR and kept productive beta chains. A single entry per CDR3 protein holds the most common genes and DNA from its merged rows. Recorded for this sample are fewer than 450,000 distinct CDR3 sequences; approximately 18% of them occurred a single time. Almost 35% of the sample is held by the ten biggest clonotypes. The sample comprised blood. The receptors derive from a woman in her 30s with Graves' hyperthyroidism that later progressed to Graves' ophthalmopathy.

Only a few counts were recorded for this clonotype. The CDR3 coding sequence is TGCGCCAGTGGGACAGGGGGCAAGCGCGAGCAGTACTTC. Protein sequence: CASGTGGKREQYF. The rearrangement links TRBV5-1 to TRBJ2-7; 12 bases map to TRBD1. CDR3 length: 13 residues. Germline CDR1 is SGHRS and CDR2 is YFSETQ. The V gene end was trimmed by 8 bases and the J gene end by 6 bases; junction bases not matched to a gene: 6. The variable domain in full, completed from reference TRBV5-1 and TRBJ2-7, reads KAGVTQTPRYLIKTRGQQVTLSCSPISGHRSVSWYQQTPGQGLQFLFEYFSETQRNKGNFPGRFSGRQFSNSRSEMNVSTLELGDSALYLCASGTGGKREQYFGPGTRLTVT.

The table lists this clonotype with a few counts. The chain employs TRBV5-1 and TRBJ2-1; tentatively, D is TRBD1 (7 bases). Trimming removed 4 bases from V and 5 bases from J, with 25 bases in between. Germline assignment: CDR1 SGHRS and CDR2 YFSETQ. The CDR3 has 18 amino acids. The CDR3 loop is CASSPATGRPFTHNEQFF. The CDR3 DNA follows: TGCGCCAGCAGCCCCGCGACAGGGAGGCCGTTTACCCACAATGAGCAGTTCTTC.

This clonotype was found many times. This chain joins TRBV28 and TRBJ1-5; 7 positions agree with TRBD1. Germline trimming cut 5 bases from V and 5 bases from J; bases unmatched to any gene: 27. CDR1 is MDHEN, CDR2 SYDVKM, per germline. The CDR3 spans 21 residues. The CDR3 nucleotides are TGTGCCAGCAGTCTAAAAAGGGGGCTGGCAGGGGCCTTCTCCTTATATCAGCCCCAGCATTTT. Its translation: CASSLKRGLAGAFSLYQPQHF. The variable domain in full, with the rest retrieved from reference TRBV28 and TRBJ1-5, is DVKVTQSSRYLVKRTGEKVFLECVQDMDHENMFWYRQDPGLGLRLIYFSYDVKMKEKGDIPEGYSVSREKKERFSLILESASTNQTSMYLCASSLKRGLAGAFSLYQPQHFGDGTRLSIL.

Ten or more counts support this clonotype. The V gene is TRBV20-1, the J gene TRBJ2-1; a possible D gene is TRBD1 (5 bases). CDR1 and CDR2 (germline): DFQATT, SNEGSKA (reference sequence). Trimming pared 0 bases from V and 6 bases from J, leaving 18 bases between. The CDR3 has 16 residues. The CDR3 spells CSARDGRGERRNEQFF. CDR3 coding DNA: TGCAGTGCTAGAGATGGTAGGGGCGAGAGGCGCAATGAGCAGTTCTTC.

This clonotype has a count of ten or more. CDR3: CASSSQGIGTQYF. The DNA of the CDR3 is TGTGCCAGCAGCTCCCAGGGGATTGGGACCCAGTACTTC. The chain is built from TRBV7-9 and TRBJ2-5, with a weak D call TRBD1 (6 bases). CDR1 is SEHNR, CDR2 FQNEAQ, per germline (reference sequence). Trimming cost V 4 bases and J 7 bases, with 13 bases left between them. The length of the CDR3 is 13 residues.

This clonotype was observed at least ten times. CDR3 residues: CASSLTRPYEQYF. CDR3 DNA: TGTGCCAGCAGCCTGACTAGACCTTACGAGCAGTACTTC. This chain connects TRBV3-1 to TRBJ2-7; D might be TRBD2 (6 bases). Germline values: CDR1 LGHDT, CDR2 YNNKEL (reference sequence). The CDR3 spans 13 residues. The germline V and J ends were trimmed by 4 bases and 4 bases, with 11 bases remaining between them.

This clonotype was detected ten times or more. The chain combines TRBV15 with TRBJ2-5; D is undetermined. The CDR3 consists of 16 residues. Germline V gene lookup returns CDR1 LNHNV and CDR2 YYDKDF (reference sequence). V was trimmed by 0 bases and J by 3 bases, leaving 14 bases between them. The chain's CDR3 is CATSRDRSIAEETQYF. CDR3 bases: TGTGCCACCAGCAGAGATCGATCAATCGCCGAAGAGACCCAGTACTTC.

V usage is TRBV2 and J usage is TRBJ2-7; TRBD1 matches at 8 bases. The V gene's germline CDR1 is SNHLY and CDR2 FYNNEI. The CDR3 covers 14 residues. Germline trimming cut 6 bases from V and 5 bases from J; bases unmatched to any gene: 9. The CDR3 reads CASRLDRGRDEQYF. The CDR3 coding sequence is TGTGCCAGCAGACTCGACAGGGGACGAGACGAGCAGTACTTC.

This clonotype was detected ten times or more. This chain links TRBV27 with TRBJ2-7; 7 positions agree with TRBD2. Germline V gene sequence: CDR1 MNHEY, CDR2 SMNVEV (reference sequence). The V segment lost 5 bases and the J segment 5 bases; nucleotides outside the gene matches: 15. The CDR3 spans 16 residues. The chain's CDR3 is CASSPPRASGIDEQYF. The CDR3 nucleotides are TGTGCCAGCAGTCCCCCGAGGGCCAGCGGGATCGACGAGCAGTACTTC.

J is TRBJ2-7 and V is TRBV6-1; maybe TRBD1 (5 bases). Germline lookup yields CDR1 MNHNS and CDR2 SASEGT. Trimming left V 4 bases short and J 3 bases short, with 13 bases between. This CDR3 is 14 amino acids long. The CDR3 bases are TGTGCCAGCAGTGTGACAGATTCGTTCTACGAGCAGTACTTC. Translated: CASSVTDSFYEQYF.

The sample holds many counts of this clonotype. The rearrangement uses TRBV2 and TRBJ1-2; 7 nucleotides match TRBD1. CDR3 size: 14 residues. Germline-derived CDR1 and CDR2 are SNHLY and FYNNEI. V trimming: 6 bases; J trimming: 7 bases; junction bases outside the gene matches: 11. CDR3: CASREGRQGLGYTF. DNA of the CDR3: TGTGCCAGCAGGGAGGGGCGACAGGGACTTGGCTACACCTTC.

This clonotype was counted many times. The CDR3 here is CSALTGTPSTDTQYF. CDR3 DNA sequence: TGCAGTGCTTTAACCGGGACTCCAAGCACAGATACGCAGTATTTT. The chain combines TRBV20-1 with TRBJ2-3; possibly TRBD2 for D (6 bases). Germline CDR1 reads DFQATT; CDR2 reads SNEGSKA (reference sequence). V dropped 5 bases and J dropped 0 bases, with 15 bases sitting between them. The CDR3 is 15 amino acids.

The sample holds many counts of this clonotype. The chain recombines TRBV2 with TRBJ1-1; a possible D gene is TRBD1 (5 bases). V lost 2 bases and J 8 bases, leaving 12 bases between the germline ends. CDR1 is SNHLY and CDR2 is FYNNEI in the germline V gene. This CDR3 spans 13 amino acids. The CDR3 region has the DNA TGTGCCAGCAGTGAAATGGGGCTGGAGGAAGCTTTCTTT. Amino acid sequence: CASSEMGLEEAFF.

The rearrangement joins TRBV6-2 or TRBV6-3 to TRBJ1-5; D perhaps matches TRBD1 (6 bases). This CDR3 has 14 amino acids. CDR1 is MNHEY and CDR2 is SVGEGT in the germline V gene. V lost 6 bases and J lost 1, with 10 bases in between. CDR3 nucleotide sequence: TGTGCCAGCAGCACAGACAGGAGCAATCAGCCCCAGCATTTT. Residues: CASSTDRSNQPQHF.

The chain links TRBV2 to TRBJ2-1; D unresolved. CDR1 and CDR2 (germline): SNHLY, FYNNEI. V shed 1 base and J shed 0 bases, with 4 bases lying between them. This CDR3 contains 14 residues. The CDR3 coding sequence is TGTGCCAGCAGTGAAGGCTCCTCCTACAATGAGCAGTTCTTC. Translating gives CASSEGSSYNEQFF.

The J gene is TRBJ2-3, the V gene TRBV2; 16 bases are a match to TRBD2. The CDR3 loop spans 14 amino acids. J lost 2 bases, V lost 11 bases, and 1 base had no gene match. Germline V gene data show CDR1 as SNHLY and CDR2 as FYNNEI. CDR3 in DNA: TGTGCCGGGACTAGCGGGGGGGCCACAGATACGCAGTATTTT. Its translation is CAGTSGGATDTQYF. The full variable domain, its missing parts supplied by reference TRBV2 and TRBJ2-3, is EPEVTQTPSHQVTQMGQEVILRCVPISNHLYFYWYRQILGQKVEFLVSFYNNEISEKSEIFDDQFSVERPDGSNFTLKIRSTKLEDSAMYFCAGTSGGATDTQYFGPGTRLTVL.

Ten or more counts support this clonotype. The chain has TRBV2 and TRBJ2-3; 8 nucleotides match TRBD2. Unmatched junction bases numbered 10, after V lost 6 bases and J lost 2 bases. The CDR3 covers 16 residues. Germline V gives CDR1 SNHLY, CDR2 FYNNEI. The CDR3: CASRFLTSAITDTQYF. In DNA, the CDR3 is TGTGCCAGCAGATTCCTGACTAGCGCCATCACAGATACGCAGTATTTT. The full variable domain, in which reference TRBV2 and TRBJ2-3 provide the parts outside the CDR3, is EPEVTQTPSHQVTQMGQEVILRCVPISNHLYFYWYRQILGQKVEFLVSFYNNEISEKSEIFDDQFSVERPDGSNFTLKIRSTKLEDSAMYFCASRFLTSAITDTQYFGPGTRLTVL.

This clonotype was counted only a few times. This chain links TRBV4-1 with TRBJ1-5, with a weak D call TRBD1 (5 bases). The germline V and J ends were trimmed by 2 bases and 7 bases, with 18 bases remaining between them. The germline CDR1 and CDR2 sequences are MGHRA and YSYEKL. The CDR3 spans 16 residues. The CDR3 spells CASSQTSGQGGQPQHF. In nucleotides, the CDR3 is TGCGCCAGCAGCCAAACCTCGGGGCAGGGTGGGCAGCCCCAGCATTTT.

The table lists this clonotype with many counts. The genes are TRBV15 and TRBJ2-3; the D gene could be TRBD1 or TRBD2 (5 bases each). The V gene's germline CDR1 is LNHNV and CDR2 YYDKDF (reference sequence). Trimming removed 0 bases from V and 2 bases from J, with 12 bases in between. This CDR3 contains 16 residues. CDR3 sequence reads: CATSRERGRATDTQYF. In nucleotides, the CDR3 is TGTGCCACCAGCAGAGAACGGGGCCGAGCCACAGATACGCAGTATTTT.

This clonotype was recorded many times. J is TRBJ2-5 and V is TRBV27, with D possibly matching TRBD2 (6 bases). Between the trimmed V and J ends, which lost 7 bases and 4 bases, there was a span of 13 bases. The CDR3 covers 13 residues. Looked up from germline, CDR1 is MNHEY and CDR2 is SMNVEV (reference sequence). Here the CDR3 reads CASISSGGETQYF. The CDR3 nucleotides read TGTGCCAGCATTTCCTCCGGGGGAGAGACCCAGTACTTC.

This clonotype was counted ten times or more. The chain carries TRBV5-6 and TRBJ1-2; TRBD1 aligns across 8 bases. Per the germline V gene, CDR1 is SGHDT and CDR2 is YYEEEE. V was pared by 2 bases and J by 0 bases, with 6 bases of the junction left unmatched. The CDR3 consists of 16 residues. CDR3 region: CASSFTGQGPNYGYTF. CDR3 nucleotides: TGTGCCAGCAGCTTTACCGGACAGGGCCCTAACTATGGCTACACCTTC.

This clonotype was observed many times. This chain joins TRBV20-1 and TRBJ2-3; weak D call: TRBD2 (5 bases). The V and J ends lost 0 bases and 4 bases respectively, with 20 bases between them. There are 17 residues in the CDR3. Germline lookup yields CDR1 DFQATT and CDR2 SNEGSKA (reference sequence). The CDR3 coding sequence is TGCAGTGCTAGAGATCTTCTGACCCTCGGAGGCGCAGATACGCAGTATTTT. This translates into CSARDLLTLGGADTQYF.

Worth noting for this clonotype: The conserved closing phenylalanine or tryptophan is absent in this CDR3, likely reflecting a read error. The chain has TRBV11-2 and TRBJ1-6; no clear D gene. The CDR3 covers 14 residues. The V gene's germline CDR1 is SGHAT and CDR2 FQNNGV. V lost 7 bases and J 1 base, leaving 8 bases between the germline ends. The CDR3 region has the DNA TGTGCCAGCAAGTGGGGATCCTATAATTCACCCCTCCACTCT. This codes for CASKWGSYNSPLHS.

The sample holds many counts of this clonotype. The rearrangement links TRBV15 to TRBJ2-5; a weak D match, TRBD1 (6 bases). CDR3 length: 15 amino acids. Looked up from germline, CDR1 is LNHNV and CDR2 is YYDKDF (reference sequence). The germline V and J ends were trimmed by 1 base and 2 bases, with 11 bases remaining between them. CDR3 in amino acids: CATSRGDRSQETQYF. The CDR3 region has the DNA TGTGCCACCAGCAGAGGCGACAGGAGTCAAGAGACCCAGTACTTC.

This clonotype appeared many times. The J gene is TRBJ2-1, the V gene TRBV27; 9 positions agree with TRBD2. Germline V gives CDR1 MNHEY, CDR2 SMNVEV (reference sequence). CDR3 size: 15 residues. With V trimmed by 3 bases and J by 6 bases, 6 bases remained unmatched. CDR3 sequence: CASSLAASGINEQFF. The CDR3 DNA reads TGTGCCAGCAGTTTGGCCGCTAGCGGGATCAATGAGCAGTTCTTC.

This clonotype was recorded at least ten times. V is TRBV3-1 and J is TRBJ2-7; no clear D. This CDR3 comprises 13 residues. V shed 0 bases and J shed 0 bases, with 3 bases lying between them. CDR1 is LGHDT and CDR2 is YNNKEL in the germline V gene (reference sequence). In DNA, the CDR3 is TGTGCCAGCAGCCAAGACACCTCCTACGAGCAGTACTTC. It specifies CASSQDTSYEQYF.

This chain's CDR3 is CASSVSPQETQYF. The CDR3 nucleotides are TGTGCCAGCAGCGTCAGCCCCCAAGAGACCCAGTACTTC. The V and J genes are TRBV9 and TRBJ2-5; D is ambiguous. Germline V gives CDR1 SGDLS, CDR2 YYNGEE. V was clipped by 2 bases and J by 1 base, with 6 bases between them. The CDR3 length is 13 residues.